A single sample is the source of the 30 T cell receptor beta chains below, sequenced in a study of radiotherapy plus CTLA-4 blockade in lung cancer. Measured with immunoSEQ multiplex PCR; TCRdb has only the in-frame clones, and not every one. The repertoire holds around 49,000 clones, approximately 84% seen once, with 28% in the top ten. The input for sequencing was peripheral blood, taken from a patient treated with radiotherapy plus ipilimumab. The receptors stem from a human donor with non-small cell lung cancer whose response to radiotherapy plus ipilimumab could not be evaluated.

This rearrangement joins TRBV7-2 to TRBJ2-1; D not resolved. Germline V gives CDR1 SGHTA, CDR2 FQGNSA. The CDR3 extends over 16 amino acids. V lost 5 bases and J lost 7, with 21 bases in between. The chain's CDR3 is CASSHAFKREQNEQFF. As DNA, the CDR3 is TGTGCCAGCAGCCACGCTTTCAAGCGAGAACAAAATGAGCAGTTCTTC.

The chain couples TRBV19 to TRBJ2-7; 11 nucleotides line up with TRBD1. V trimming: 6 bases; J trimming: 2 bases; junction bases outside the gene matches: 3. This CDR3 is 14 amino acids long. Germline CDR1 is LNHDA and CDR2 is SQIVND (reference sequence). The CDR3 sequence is CASSGQGAPYEQYF. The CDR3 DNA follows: TGTGCCAGTAGCGGACAGGGGGCTCCCTACGAGCAGTACTTC.

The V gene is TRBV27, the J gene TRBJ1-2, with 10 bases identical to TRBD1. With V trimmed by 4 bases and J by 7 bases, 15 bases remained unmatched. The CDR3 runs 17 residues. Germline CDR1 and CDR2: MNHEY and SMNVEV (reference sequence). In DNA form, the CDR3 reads TGTGCCAGCAGTTCTCTGGACCCCGGGACAGGGGCTATTGGCTACACCTTC. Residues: CASSSLDPGTGAIGYTF.

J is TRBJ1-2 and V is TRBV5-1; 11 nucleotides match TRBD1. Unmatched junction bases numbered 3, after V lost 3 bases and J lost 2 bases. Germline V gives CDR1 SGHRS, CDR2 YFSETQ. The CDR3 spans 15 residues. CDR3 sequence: CASSSRTGGNYGYTF. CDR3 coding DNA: TGCGCCAGCAGCTCCAGGACAGGGGGCAACTATGGCTACACCTTC. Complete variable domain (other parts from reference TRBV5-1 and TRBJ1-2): KAGVTQTPRYLIKTRGQQVTLSCSPISGHRSVSWYQQTPGQGLQFLFEYFSETQRNKGNFPGRFSGRQFSNSRSEMNVSTLELGDSALYLCASSSRTGGNYGYTFGSGTRLTVV.

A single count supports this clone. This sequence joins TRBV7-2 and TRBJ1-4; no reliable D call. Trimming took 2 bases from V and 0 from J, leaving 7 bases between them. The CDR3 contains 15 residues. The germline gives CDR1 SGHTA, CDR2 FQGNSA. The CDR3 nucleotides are TGTGCCAGCAGCTTATTCCGGGCAACTAATGAAAAACTGTTTTTT. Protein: CASSLFRATNEKLFF.

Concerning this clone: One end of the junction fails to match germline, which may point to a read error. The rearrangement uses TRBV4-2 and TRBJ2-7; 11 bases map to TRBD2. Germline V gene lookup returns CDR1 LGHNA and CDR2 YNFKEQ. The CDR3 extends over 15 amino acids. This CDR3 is CAGSQVLAGVKEQYF. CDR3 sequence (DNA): TGTGCCGGCAGCCAAGTACTAGCGGGAGTGAAGGAGCAGTACTTC.

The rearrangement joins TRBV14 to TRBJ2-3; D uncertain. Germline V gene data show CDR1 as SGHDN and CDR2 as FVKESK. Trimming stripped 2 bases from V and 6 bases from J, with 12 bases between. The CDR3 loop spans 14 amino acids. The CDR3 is CASSQHPAWDTQYF. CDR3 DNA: TGTGCCAGCAGCCAACACCCAGCGTGGGATACGCAGTATTTT.

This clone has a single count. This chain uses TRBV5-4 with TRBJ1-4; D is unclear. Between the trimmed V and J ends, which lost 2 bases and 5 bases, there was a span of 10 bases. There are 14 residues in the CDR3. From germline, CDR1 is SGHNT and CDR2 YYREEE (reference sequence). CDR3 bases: TGTGCCAGCAGCTTTAACAGTGAGAATGAAAAACTGTTTTTT. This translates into CASSFNSENEKLFF.

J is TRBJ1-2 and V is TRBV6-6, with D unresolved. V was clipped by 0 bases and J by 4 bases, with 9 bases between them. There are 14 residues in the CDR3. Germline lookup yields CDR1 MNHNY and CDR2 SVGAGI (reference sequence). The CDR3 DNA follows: TGTGCCAGCAGTTACTCCCCGGCGGGCTATGGCTACACCTTC. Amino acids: CASSYSPAGYGYTF.

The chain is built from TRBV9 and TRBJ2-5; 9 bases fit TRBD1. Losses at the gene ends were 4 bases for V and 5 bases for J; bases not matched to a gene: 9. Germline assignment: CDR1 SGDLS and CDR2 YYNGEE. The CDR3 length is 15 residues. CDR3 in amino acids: CASSKRGQGGETQYF. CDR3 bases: TGTGCCAGCAGCAAAAGGGGACAGGGCGGGGAGACCCAGTACTTC. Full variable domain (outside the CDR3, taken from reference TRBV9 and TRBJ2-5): DSGVTQTPKHLITATGQRVTLRCSPRSGDLSVYWYQQSLDQGLQFLIQYYNGEERAKGNILERFSAQQFPDLHSELNLSSLELGDSALYFCASSKRGQGGETQYFGPGTRLLVL.

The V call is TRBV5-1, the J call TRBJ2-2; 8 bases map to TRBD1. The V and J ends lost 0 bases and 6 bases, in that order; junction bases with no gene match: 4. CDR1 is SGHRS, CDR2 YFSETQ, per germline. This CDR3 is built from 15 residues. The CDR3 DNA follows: TGCGCCAGCAGCTTGGTTCAGGGGGCCGCCGGGGAGCTGTTTTTT. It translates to CASSLVQGAAGELFF. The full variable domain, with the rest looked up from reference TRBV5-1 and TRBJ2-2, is KAGVTQTPRYLIKTRGQQVTLSCSPISGHRSVSWYQQTPGQGLQFLFEYFSETQRNKGNFPGRFSGRQFSNSRSEMNVSTLELGDSALYLCASSLVQGAAGELFFGEGSRLTVL.

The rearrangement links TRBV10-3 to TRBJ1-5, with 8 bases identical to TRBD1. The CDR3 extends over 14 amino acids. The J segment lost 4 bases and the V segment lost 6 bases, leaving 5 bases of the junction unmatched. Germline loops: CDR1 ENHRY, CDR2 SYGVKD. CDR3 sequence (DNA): TGTGCCATCAGCCGGGACAGGACAAATCAGCCCCAGCATTTT. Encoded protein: CAISRDRTNQPQHF.

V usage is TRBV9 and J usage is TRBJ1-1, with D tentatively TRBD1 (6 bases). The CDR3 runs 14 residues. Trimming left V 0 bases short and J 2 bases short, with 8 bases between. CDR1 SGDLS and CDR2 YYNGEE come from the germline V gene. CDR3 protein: CASSVGTANTEAFF. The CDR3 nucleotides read TGTGCCAGCAGCGTAGGGACAGCTAACACTGAAGCTTTCTTT.

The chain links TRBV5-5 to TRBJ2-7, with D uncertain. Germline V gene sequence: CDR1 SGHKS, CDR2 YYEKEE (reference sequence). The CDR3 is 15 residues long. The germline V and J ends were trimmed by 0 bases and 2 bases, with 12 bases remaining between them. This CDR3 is CASSLDGGVTYEQYF. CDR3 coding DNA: TGTGCCAGCAGCTTGGATGGCGGAGTTACCTACGAGCAGTACTTC.

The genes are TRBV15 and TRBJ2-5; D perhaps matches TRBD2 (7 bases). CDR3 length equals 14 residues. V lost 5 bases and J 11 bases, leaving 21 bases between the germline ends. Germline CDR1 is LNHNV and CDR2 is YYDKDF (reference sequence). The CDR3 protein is CATSGTLAGREQYF. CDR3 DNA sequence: TGTGCCACCAGCGGGACATTAGCTGGGAGGGAGCAGTACTTC.

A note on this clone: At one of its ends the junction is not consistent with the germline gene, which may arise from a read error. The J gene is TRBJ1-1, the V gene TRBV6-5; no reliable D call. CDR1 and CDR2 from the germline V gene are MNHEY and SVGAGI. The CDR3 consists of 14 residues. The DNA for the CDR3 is TGTGTCAGCAGTTACTCCCAGAGGGCCCGGGGAGCTTTCTTT. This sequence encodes CVSSYSQRARGAFF.

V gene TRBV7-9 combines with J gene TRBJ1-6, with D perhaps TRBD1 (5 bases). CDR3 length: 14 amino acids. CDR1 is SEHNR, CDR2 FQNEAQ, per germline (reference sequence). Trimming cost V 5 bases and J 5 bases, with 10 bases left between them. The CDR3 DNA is TGTGCCAGCAGCCCAGACAGTGATAATTCACCCCTCCACTTT. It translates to CASSPDSDNSPLHF.

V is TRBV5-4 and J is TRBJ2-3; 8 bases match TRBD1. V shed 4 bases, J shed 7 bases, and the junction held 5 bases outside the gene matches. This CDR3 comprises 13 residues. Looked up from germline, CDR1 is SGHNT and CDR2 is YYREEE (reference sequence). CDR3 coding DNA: TGTGCCAGCAGCCTGGACAGGGAACATACGCAGTATTTT. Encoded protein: CASSLDREHTQYF.

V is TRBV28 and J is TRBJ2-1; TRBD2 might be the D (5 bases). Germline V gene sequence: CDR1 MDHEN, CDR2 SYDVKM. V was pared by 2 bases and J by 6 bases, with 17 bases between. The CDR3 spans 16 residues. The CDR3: CASSLGRDFISNEQFF. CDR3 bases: TGTGCCAGCAGTTTAGGCCGGGATTTTATATCCAATGAGCAGTTCTTC.

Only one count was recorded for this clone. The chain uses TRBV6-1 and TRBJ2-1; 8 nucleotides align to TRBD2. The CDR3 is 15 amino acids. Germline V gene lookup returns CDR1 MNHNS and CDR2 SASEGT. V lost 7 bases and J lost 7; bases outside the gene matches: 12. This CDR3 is CASNLAGLHTNEQFF. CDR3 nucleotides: TGTGCCAGCAATCTAGCGGGCTTACATACGAATGAGCAGTTCTTC.

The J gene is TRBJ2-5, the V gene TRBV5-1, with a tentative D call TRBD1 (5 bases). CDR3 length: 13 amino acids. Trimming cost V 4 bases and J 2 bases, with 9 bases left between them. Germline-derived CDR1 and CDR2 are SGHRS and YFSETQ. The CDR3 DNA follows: TGCGCCAGCAGCCAGGGCGTTCAAGAGACCCAGTACTTC. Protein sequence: CASSQGVQETQYF.

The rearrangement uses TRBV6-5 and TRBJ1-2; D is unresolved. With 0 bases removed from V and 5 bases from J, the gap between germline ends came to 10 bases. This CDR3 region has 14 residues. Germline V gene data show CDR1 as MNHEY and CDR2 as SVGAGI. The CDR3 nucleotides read TGTGCCAGCAGTTACTCCCCAGAACCTTATGGCTACACCTTC. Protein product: CASSYSPEPYGYTF.

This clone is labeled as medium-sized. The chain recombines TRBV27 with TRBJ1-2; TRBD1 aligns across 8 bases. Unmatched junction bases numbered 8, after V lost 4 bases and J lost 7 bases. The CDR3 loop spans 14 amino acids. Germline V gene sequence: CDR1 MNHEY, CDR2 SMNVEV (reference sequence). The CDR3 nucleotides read TGTGCCAGCAGTTCAACAGGGGGGGAGGGTGGCTACACCTTC. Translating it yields CASSSTGGEGGYTF.

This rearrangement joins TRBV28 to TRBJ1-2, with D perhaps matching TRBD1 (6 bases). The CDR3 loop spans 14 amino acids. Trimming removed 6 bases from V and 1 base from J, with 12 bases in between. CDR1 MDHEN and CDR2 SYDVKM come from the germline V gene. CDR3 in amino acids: CASREGQLNYGYTF. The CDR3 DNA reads TGTGCCAGCAGGGAAGGACAGCTTAACTATGGCTACACCTTC.

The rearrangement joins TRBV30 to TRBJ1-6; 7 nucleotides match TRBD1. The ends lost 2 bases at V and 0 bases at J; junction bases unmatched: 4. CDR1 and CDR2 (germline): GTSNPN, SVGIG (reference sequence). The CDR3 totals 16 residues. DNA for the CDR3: TGTGCCTGGAGTTGGACAGGAGTCTCCTATAATTCACCCCTCCACTTT. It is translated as CAWSWTGVSYNSPLHF.

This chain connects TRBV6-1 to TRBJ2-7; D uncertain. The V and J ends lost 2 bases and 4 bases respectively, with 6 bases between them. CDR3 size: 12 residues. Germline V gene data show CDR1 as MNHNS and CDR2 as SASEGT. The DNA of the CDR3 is TGTGCCAGCAGTGAACTCGTATACGAGCAGTACTTC. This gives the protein CASSELVYEQYF.

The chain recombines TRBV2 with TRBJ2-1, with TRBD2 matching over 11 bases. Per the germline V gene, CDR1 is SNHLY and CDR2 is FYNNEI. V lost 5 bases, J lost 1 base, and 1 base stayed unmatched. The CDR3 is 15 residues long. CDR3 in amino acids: CASSLAGGSYNEQFF. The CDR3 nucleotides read TGTGCCAGCAGTCTAGCGGGAGGATCCTACAATGAGCAGTTCTTC. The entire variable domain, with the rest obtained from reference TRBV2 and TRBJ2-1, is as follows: EPEVTQTPSHQVTQMGQEVILRCVPISNHLYFYWYRQILGQKVEFLVSFYNNEISEKSEIFDDQFSVERPDGSNFTLKIRSTKLEDSAMYFCASSLAGGSYNEQFFGPGTRLTVL.

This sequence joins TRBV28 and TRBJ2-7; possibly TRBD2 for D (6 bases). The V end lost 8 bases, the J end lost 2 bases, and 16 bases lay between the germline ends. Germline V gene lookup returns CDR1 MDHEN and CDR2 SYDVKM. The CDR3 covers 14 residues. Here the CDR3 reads CASGRKGLPYEQYF. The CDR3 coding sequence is TGTGCCAGCGGTCGAAAGGGACTCCCCTACGAGCAGTACTTC.

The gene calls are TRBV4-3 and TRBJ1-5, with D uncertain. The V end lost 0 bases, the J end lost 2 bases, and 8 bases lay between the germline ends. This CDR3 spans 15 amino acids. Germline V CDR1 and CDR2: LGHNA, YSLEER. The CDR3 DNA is TGCGCCAGCAGCCAAGATTTGGCAGGCAATCAGCCCCAGCATTTT. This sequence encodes CASSQDLAGNQPQHF.

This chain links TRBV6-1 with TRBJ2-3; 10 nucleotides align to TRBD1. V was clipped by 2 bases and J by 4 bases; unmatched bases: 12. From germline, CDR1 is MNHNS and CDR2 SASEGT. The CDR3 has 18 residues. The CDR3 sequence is CASSENLPFGQGADTQYF. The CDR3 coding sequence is TGTGCCAGCAGTGAAAACCTTCCTTTTGGACAGGGGGCAGATACGCAGTATTTT.